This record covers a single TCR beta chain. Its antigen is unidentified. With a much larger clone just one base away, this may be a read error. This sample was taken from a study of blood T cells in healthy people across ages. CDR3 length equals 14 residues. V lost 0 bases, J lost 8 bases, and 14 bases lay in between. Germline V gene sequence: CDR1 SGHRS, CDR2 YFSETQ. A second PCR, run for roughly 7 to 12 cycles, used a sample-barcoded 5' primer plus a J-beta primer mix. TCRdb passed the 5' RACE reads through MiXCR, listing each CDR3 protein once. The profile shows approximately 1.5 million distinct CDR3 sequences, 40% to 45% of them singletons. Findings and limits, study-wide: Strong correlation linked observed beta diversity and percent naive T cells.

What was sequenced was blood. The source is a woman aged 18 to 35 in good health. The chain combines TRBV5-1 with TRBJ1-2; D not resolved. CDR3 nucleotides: TGCGCCAGCAGCTTGGAAGATACAGCTAGGGGCTACACCTTC. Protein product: CASSLEDTARGYTF.